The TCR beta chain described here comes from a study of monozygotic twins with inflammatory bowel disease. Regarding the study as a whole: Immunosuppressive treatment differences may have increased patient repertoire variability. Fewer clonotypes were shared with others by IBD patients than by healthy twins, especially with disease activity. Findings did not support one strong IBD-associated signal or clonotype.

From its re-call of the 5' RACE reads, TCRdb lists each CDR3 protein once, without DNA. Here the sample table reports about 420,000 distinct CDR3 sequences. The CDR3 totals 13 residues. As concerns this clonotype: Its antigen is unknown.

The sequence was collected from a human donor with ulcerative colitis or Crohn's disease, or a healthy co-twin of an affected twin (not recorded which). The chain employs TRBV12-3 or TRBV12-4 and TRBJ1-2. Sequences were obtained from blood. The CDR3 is CASSEGRPYGYTF.